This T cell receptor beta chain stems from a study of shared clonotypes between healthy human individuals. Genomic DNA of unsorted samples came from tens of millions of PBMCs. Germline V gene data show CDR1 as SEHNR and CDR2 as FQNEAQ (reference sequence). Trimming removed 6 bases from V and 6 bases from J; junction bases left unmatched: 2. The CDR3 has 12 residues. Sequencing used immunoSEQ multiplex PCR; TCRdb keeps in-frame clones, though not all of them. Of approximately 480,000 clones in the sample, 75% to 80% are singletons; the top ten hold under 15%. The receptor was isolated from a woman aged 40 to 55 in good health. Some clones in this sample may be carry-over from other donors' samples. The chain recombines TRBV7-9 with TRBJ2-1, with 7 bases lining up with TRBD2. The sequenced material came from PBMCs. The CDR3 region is CASSGGGNEQFF. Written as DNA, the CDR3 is TGTGCCAGCAGTGGCGGGGGCAATGAGCAGTTCTTC.